This T cell receptor (beta chain) emerged from a study of blood T cell repertoires in COVID-19. Study overall: Sources were T cells, B-cell-depleted T cells, or PBMCs; the material itself was cDNA or gDNA.

In the source study's methods: It was from reference gene primer amplification that nucleated cell counts were estimated. Measured with immunoSEQ multiplex PCR; TCRdb has only the in-frame clones, and not every one. V and J calls and clone size are as listed in that table; D and trimming were resolved from the DNA. The sample has roughly 70,000 clones, 80% to 95% seen once; the top ten hold around 2.6%. CDR3 length: 15 amino acids. Germline CDR1 and CDR2: SGHDN and FVKESK. The ends lost 4 bases at V and 3 bases at J; junction bases unmatched: 6. The clonotype originates from a man in his fifties or sixties with COVID-19, enrolled during active disease. Specimen: peripheral blood. This sequence joins TRBV14 and TRBJ1-1, with 9 nucleotides matching TRBD1. In nucleotides, the CDR3 is TGTGCCAGCAGCCCCACGGGACAGGGCTACACTGAAGCTTTCTTT. Translated, it gives CASSPTGQGYTEAFF.